This TCR beta chain is from a study of shared clonotypes between healthy human individuals. General study points: A generally larger estimated richness was seen in naive subsets than in memory subsets. Depth of sequencing was expected to influence donor clonotype sharing.

Clones were sequenced by immunoSEQ multiplex PCR, and TCRdb holds only the in-frame ones, with some missing. The table includes about 1 million clones, about 75% detected once. This clone was counted at least ten times. Its antigen is still unknown. Input material: memory CD4+ T cells sorted from blood. Specified subset: CD45RA-negative fraction. This clonotype originated in a man aged 18 to 35 in good health.

The CDR3 loop is CASSEVGGKVGEQFF. CDR3 bases: TGTGCCAGCAGTGAGGTGGGGGGGAAGGTTGGTGAGCAGTTCTTC. The J gene is TRBJ2-1, the V gene TRBV6-1; TRBD2 agrees at 7 bases. The ends lost 3 bases at V and 9 bases at J; junction bases unmatched: 11. Germline CDR1 reads MNHNS; CDR2 reads SASEGT. This CDR3 contains 15 residues.